The rows below give T cell receptor beta chains drawn from one sample of a study of blood T cell repertoires in COVID-19. Libraries were prepared by immunoSEQ multiplex PCR; TCRdb keeps only in-frame clonotypes and omits some of them. The table shows fewer than 250,000 clones, with roughly four fifths occurring only once. Sample: PBMCs or T cells enriched from blood (not recorded which). The receptors were sampled from a woman aged 40-49 years who had been exposed to COVID-19. The CDR3 runs from the conserved cysteine through the conserved F or W. Each record gives: clone size, J gene, D gene, V gene, CDR3 DNA, CDR3 protein. The D gene is left open where the match is weak. Only some rows state a clone size, as once, few, many or a class for expanded clones.

NA | TRBJ1-2 | TRBD1 | TRBV27 | TGTGCCAGCAGGGGACAGCCTCATGGCTACACCTTC | CASRGQPHGYTF
NA | TRBJ2-6 | TRBD1 | TRBV4-2 | TGTGCCAGCAGCCAATCGACAGGGGGCGCCGGGGCCAACGTCCTGACTTTC | CASSQSTGGAGANVLTF
NA | TRBJ2-3 | NA | TRBV9 | TGTGCCAGCAGCGTAGGAGCCGGCGGGGCTAGCACAGATACGCAGTATTTT | CASSVGAGGASTDTQYF
NA | TRBJ2-1 | NA | TRBV28 | TGTGCCAGCAGTTTGTCGTCGTGGGGCCGAAGCTCCTACAATGAGCAGTTCTTC | CASSLSSWGRSSYNEQFF
NA | TRBJ2-3 | TRBD2 | TRBV6-5 | TGTGCCAGCAGTTTGGGCGGGGGTAGCACAGATACGCAGTATTTT | CASSLGGGSTDTQYF
NA | TRBJ1-1 | TRBD1 | TRBV9 | TGTGCCAGCAGCGCCTCAGGGGGCCTGGCTGAAGCTTTCTTT | CASSASGGLAEAFF
NA | TRBJ1-4 | NA | TRBV5-5 | TGTGCCAGCAGCTTGACCTTCAGGAAGACTAATGAAAAACTGTTTTTT | CASSLTFRKTNEKLFF
NA | TRBJ1-2 | TRBD1 | TRBV5-1 | TGCGCCAGCAGCTTGACAGGGGCTCCGTCGTATGGCTACACCTTC | CASSLTGAPSYGYTF
NA | TRBJ1-3 | TRBD1 | TRBV28 | TGTGCCAGCAGTAAAGGAGGGGGCGCGAGGGGAAACACCATATATTTT | CASSKGGGARGNTIYF
NA | TRBJ1-5 | TRBD1 | TRBV9 | TGTGCCAGCAGCGCAGGACAGGGGGCCGAAGGACAGCCCCAGCATTTT | CASSAGQGAEGQPQHF
NA | TRBJ1-2 | NA | TRBV2 | TGTGCCAGCAGTCCGGGGAAATCAAACTATGGCTACACCTTC | CASSPGKSNYGYTF
NA | TRBJ2-7 | TRBD2 | TRBV19 | TGTGCCAGTAGTATTACCAGCGGGGTCCTATACGAGCAGTACTTC | CASSITSGVLYEQYF
many | TRBJ2-7 | TRBD2 | TRBV18 | TGTGCCAGCTCAATCAGCGGGGCCCCGACCTACGAGCAGTACTTC | CASSISGAPTYEQYF
NA | TRBJ1-1 | NA | TRBV6-6 | TGTGCCAGCAGTTACTCCTATGGTTGGAGTAACACTGAAGCTTTCTTT | CASSYSYGWSNTEAFF
NA | TRBJ1-2 | NA | TRBV19 | TGTGCCAGTAGTATAGAATGGTTGGGCCAGGATGATGGCTACACCTTC | CASSIEWLGQDDGYTF
NA | TRBJ2-2 | NA | TRBV7-3 | TGTGCCAGCAGCCCTGAAAGCGTAGGGGAGCTGTTTTTT | CASSPESVGELFF
NA | TRBJ2-1 | TRBD2 | TRBV29-1 | TGCAGCGTTGAAGATGCCTCTAGCGGGGGTTACAATGAGCAGTTCTTC | CSVEDASSGGYNEQFF
NA | TRBJ2-1 | NA | TRBV27 | TGTGCCAGCGGGCGGGGAAGCTCCTACAATGAGCAGTTCTTC | CASGRGSSYNEQFF
few | TRBJ2-2 | TRBD2 | TRBV10-3 | TGTGCCATCAGTGCCCCGGGCGGGGGGGCCGGCACCGGGGAGCTGTTTTTT | CAISAPGGGAGTGELFF
NA | TRBJ2-3 | TRBD2 | TRBV2 | TGTGCCAGCAGAGGAGACCTAGCGGGGGGGGGAAATACGCAGTATTTT | CASRGDLAGGGNTQYF
NA | TRBJ1-5 | TRBD1 | TRBV2 | TGTGCCAGCAGTACCCGGGACAGGGGGGATCAGCCCCAGCATTTT | CASSTRDRGDQPQHF
NA | TRBJ1-1 | NA | TRBV18 | TGTGCCAGCTCACTTTCGACAGGTCATAACACTGAAGCTTTCTTT | CASSLSTGHNTEAFF
once | TRBJ1-1 | TRBD1 | TRBV6-2/TRBV6-3 | TGTGCCAGCAGTCGGGACAGGGTCCAAGCTTTCTTT | CASSRDRVQAFF
NA | TRBJ2-2 | TRBD2 | TRBV12-3/TRBV12-4 | TGTGCCAGCAGTGGGACTAGCGGGGAGCTGTTTTTT | CASSGTSGELFF
NA | TRBJ1-1 | NA | TRBV28 | TGTGCCAGCAGTTTGCCAAGAGATATGAACACTGAAGCTTTCTTT | CASSLPRDMNTEAFF
NA | TRBJ1-4 | NA | TRBV5-1 | TGCGCCAGCAGCTTGCAGGGGCGGGAGGAGGAAAAACTGTTTTTT | CASSLQGREEEKLFF
NA | TRBJ1-2 | NA | TRBV2 | TGTGCCAGCAAGCCAACGTCAGGAAACTGGGGGGATGGCTACACCTTC | CASKPTSGNWGDGYTF
NA | TRBJ2-3 | NA | TRBV18 | TGTGCCAGCTCACCAGGGGCGCGTGATACGCAGTATTTT | CASSPGARDTQYF
once | TRBJ1-6 | TRBD1 | TRBV27 | TGTGCCAGCAGTTTGGGACAGCTAATCGTCTCACCCCTCCACTTT | CASSLGQLIVSPLHF
NA | TRBJ1-5 | NA | TRBV7-6 | TGTGCCAGCAGCCAAGAAATATCGGGACACCATATGGGCAATCAGCCCCAGCATTTT | CASSQEISGHHMGNQPQHF
once | TRBJ1-4 | NA | TRBV29-1 | TGCAGCCCACTTTTACAGGGAAAACTGTTTTTT | CSPLLQGKLFF
NA | TRBJ2-3 | TRBD2 | TRBV4-1 | TGCGCCAGCACTCGGACTAGCGGGGGGGCAGTGGATACGCAGTATTTT | CASTRTSGGAVDTQYF
NA | TRBJ2-3 | NA | TRBV7-2 | TGTGCCAGCAGCTTCTACACAGATACGCAGTATTTT | CASSFYTDTQYF
few | TRBJ2-1 | TRBD2 | TRBV10-3 | TGTGCCATCACAGCTAGCGGGGGGGCCGATTCCCAGTTCTTC | CAITASGGADSQFF
NA | TRBJ2-2 | TRBD1 | TRBV29-1 | TGCAGCGTTCGCAGACAGGGGGCTGGAGGGGAGCTGTTTTTT | CSVRRQGAGGELFF
NA | TRBJ1-6 | TRBD1 | TRBV28 | TGTGCCAGCAGTCTCGCCCGGGACAGGGTTCATTCACCCCTCCACTTT | CASSLARDRVHSPLHF
NA | TRBJ1-1 | TRBD1 | TRBV27 | TGTGCCAGCAGCTGGACAGGGATGAACACTGAAGCTTTCTTT | CASSWTGMNTEAFF
NA | TRBJ1-2 | NA | TRBV4-1 | TGCGCCAGCAGCCAAGTGGGCCGGGATTCGGTGGGTGGCTACACCTTC | CASSQVGRDSVGGYTF
NA | TRBJ1-3 | TRBD1 | TRBV6-5 | TGTGCCAGCGCCTATGACAGGGACTTGAACACCATATATTTT | CASAYDRDLNTIYF
NA | TRBJ1-1 | NA | TRBV5-1 | TGCGCCAGCAGCTGGCAGGGGATGAACACTGAAGCTTTCTTT | CASSWQGMNTEAFF
once | TRBJ2-3 | TRBD1 | TRBV5-1 | TGCGCCAGCAGCTTCCGGGACAGTATTTTCACAGATACGCAGTATTTT | CASSFRDSIFTDTQYF
NA | TRBJ1-6 | TRBD1 | TRBV7-9 | TGTGCCAGCAGCTTACGGGACAGGACTTCACCCCTCCACTTT | CASSLRDRTSPLHF
NA | TRBJ1-2 | TRBD1 | TRBV6-6 | TGTGCCAGCACGCAGGGGGATAACTATGGCTACACCTTC | CASTQGDNYGYTF
NA | TRBJ1-2 | NA | TRBV5-1 | TGCGCCAGCAGCTCCTGGGACACCGAGGGGGGCTACACCTTC | CASSSWDTEGGYTF
NA | TRBJ2-5 | TRBD1 | TRBV7-9 | TGTGCCAGCAGCTTGGGGCAGGGGGAGGAGACCCAGTACTTC | CASSLGQGEETQYF
NA | TRBJ2-1 | TRBD1 | TRBV4-3 | TGCGCCAGCAGCCAAGGGGACAGGGTGAAGCACAATGAGCAGTTCTTC | CASSQGDRVKHNEQFF
NA | TRBJ1-2 | NA | TRBV5-4 | TGTGCCAGCAGCTTGGCCGGCAGCTCCGGGGGCTACACCTTC | CASSLAGSSGGYTF
NA | TRBJ1-1 | NA | TRBV27 | TGTGCCAGCAGTTTATCGGGCGGAGGGAGCACTGAAGCTTTCTTT | CASSLSGGGSTEAFF
NA | TRBJ2-2 | TRBD2 | TRBV11-2 | TGTGCCAGCAGCCCGGGGCCGGGACTAGCGAACACCGGGGAGCTGTTTTTT | CASSPGPGLANTGELFF
few | TRBJ2-7 | NA | TRBV3-1/TRBV3-2 | TGTGCCAGCAGCATGAGAGTGGGCCCCTACGAGCAGTACTTC | CASSMRVGPYEQYF
NA | TRBJ2-3 | NA | TRBV7-8 | TGTGCCAGCAGCTTATCGGGGGGCATCACAGATACGCAGTATTTT | CASSLSGGITDTQYF
few | TRBJ2-5 | TRBD1 | TRBV27 | TGTGCCAGCAGTTTCGCCGGGACAGGAGGAGAGACCCAGTACTTC | CASSFAGTGGETQYF
few | TRBJ2-5 | NA | TRBV7-3 | TGTGCCAGCAGCTTAGCCAGCGGGGAGACCCAGTACTTC | CASSLASGETQYF
NA | TRBJ2-5 | NA | TRBV5-1 | TGCGCCAGCAGCTTGGGGGGGCCCCACCAAGAGACCCAGTACTTC | CASSLGGPHQETQYF
NA | TRBJ1-6 | NA | TRBV12-1 | TGTGCCAGCAGATTTGTTGTAAATTCACCCCTCCACTTT | CASRFVVNSPLHF
NA | TRBJ1-2 | NA | TRBV28 | TGTGCCAGCAGTTTAGTCCAGATCCCCAAGTATGGCTACACCTTC | CASSLVQIPKYGYTF
NA | TRBJ2-7 | TRBD1 | TRBV5-1 | TGCGCCAGCACCCCGACAGGGGGCGCCTACGAGCAGTACTTC | CASTPTGGAYEQYF